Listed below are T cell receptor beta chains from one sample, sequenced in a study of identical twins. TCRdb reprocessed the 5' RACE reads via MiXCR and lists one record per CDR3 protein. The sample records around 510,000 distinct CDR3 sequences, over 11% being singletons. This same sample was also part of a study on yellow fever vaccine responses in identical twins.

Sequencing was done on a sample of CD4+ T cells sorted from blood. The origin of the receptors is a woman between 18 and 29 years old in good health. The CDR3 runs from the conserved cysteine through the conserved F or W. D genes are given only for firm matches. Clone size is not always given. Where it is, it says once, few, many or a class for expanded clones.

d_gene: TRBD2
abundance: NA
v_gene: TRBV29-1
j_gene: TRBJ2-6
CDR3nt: TGCAGCGTGGCCGTTGGGGGGGTAGGGGCCAACGTCCTGACTTTC
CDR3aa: CSVAVGGVGANVLTF

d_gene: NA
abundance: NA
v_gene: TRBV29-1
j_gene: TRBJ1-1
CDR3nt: TGCAGCGTCCCAAAAGAAGACGGGAGAGCTTTCTTT
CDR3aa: CSVPKEDGRAFF

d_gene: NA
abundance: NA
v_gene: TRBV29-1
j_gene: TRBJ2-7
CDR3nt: TGCAGCGTCGCCCTAGACAGGACCCGCTCCTACGAGCAGTACTTC
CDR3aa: CSVALDRTRSYEQYF

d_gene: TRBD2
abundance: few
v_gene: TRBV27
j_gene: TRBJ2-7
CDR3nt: TGTGCCAGCAGTTCTGTAGCGGGACCCTACGAGCAGTACTTC
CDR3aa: CASSSVAGPYEQYF

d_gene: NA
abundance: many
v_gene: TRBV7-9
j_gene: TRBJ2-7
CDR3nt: TGTGCCAGCAGCTCCCCCCGGACCGGCTACGAGCAGTACTTC
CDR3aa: CASSSPRTGYEQYF

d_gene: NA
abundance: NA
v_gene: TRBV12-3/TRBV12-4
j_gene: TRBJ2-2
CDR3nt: TGTGCCAGCAGTTTAGCCCGGCTGGCGGGGCCGCCTCCAAAAAACACCGGGGAGCTGTTTTTT
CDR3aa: CASSLARLAGPPPKNTGELFF

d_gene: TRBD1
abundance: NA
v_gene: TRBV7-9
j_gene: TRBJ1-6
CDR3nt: TGTGCCAGCAGCTCCTCGGGACAGGGAAATTCACCCCTCCACTTT
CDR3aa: CASSSSGQGNSPLHF

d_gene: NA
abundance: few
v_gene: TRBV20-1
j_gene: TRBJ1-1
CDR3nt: TGCAGTGCTAGCCCTGTCGAAGAAGCTTTCTTT
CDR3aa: CSASPVEEAFF

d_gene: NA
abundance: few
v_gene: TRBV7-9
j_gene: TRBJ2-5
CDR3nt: TGTGCCAGCAGCCCCAAACCCCCGGACACGGAGACCCAGTACTTC
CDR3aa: CASSPKPPDTETQYF

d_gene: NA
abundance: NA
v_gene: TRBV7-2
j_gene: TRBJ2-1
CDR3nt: TGTGCCAGCAGGTCTTCGGGGGCGGGAGTTAGGAATGAGCAGTTCTTC
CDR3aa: CASRSSGAGVRNEQFF

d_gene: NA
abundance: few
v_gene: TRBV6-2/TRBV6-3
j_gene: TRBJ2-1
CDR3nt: TGTGCCAGCAGTCTCGTACCCGTAATCTACAATGAGCAGTTCTTC
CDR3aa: CASSLVPVIYNEQFF

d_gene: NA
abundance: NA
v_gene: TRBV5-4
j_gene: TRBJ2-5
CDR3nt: TGTGCCAGCAGCGCTGGGGCCTACCAAGAGACCCAGTACTTC
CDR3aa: CASSAGAYQETQYF

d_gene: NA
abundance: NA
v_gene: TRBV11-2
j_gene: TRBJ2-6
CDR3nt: TGTGCCAGCAGCCCCTACAGGGTCTCTGGGGCCAACGTCCTGACTTTC
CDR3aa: CASSPYRVSGANVLTF

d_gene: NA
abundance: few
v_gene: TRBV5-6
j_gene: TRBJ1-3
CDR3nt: TGTGCCAGCAGCCGTCGAGCGTGGCAGACTGGAAACACCATATATTTT
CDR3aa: CASSRRAWQTGNTIYF

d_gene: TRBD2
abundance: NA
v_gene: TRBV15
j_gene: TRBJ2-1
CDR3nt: TGTGCCACCAGCTCCAATCCTGGGGTCGGGGGGGCCGTTAAGTTCTTC
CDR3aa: CATSSNPGVGGAVKFF

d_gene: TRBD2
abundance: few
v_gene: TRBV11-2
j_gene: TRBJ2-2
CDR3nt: TGTGCCAGCAGCTTAGTTACCGGGACTAGCGGGGTGAACACCGGGGAGCTGTTTTTT
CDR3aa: CASSLVTGTSGVNTGELFF

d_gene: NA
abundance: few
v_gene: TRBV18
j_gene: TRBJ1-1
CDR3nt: TGTGCCAGCTCACCAGAGACACGCTCGAACACTGAAGCTTTCTTT
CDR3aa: CASSPETRSNTEAFF

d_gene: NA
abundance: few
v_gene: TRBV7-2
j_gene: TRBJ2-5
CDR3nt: TGTGCCAGCAGCTCCCGGGTGCAAGAGACCCAGTACTTC
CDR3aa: CASSSRVQETQYF

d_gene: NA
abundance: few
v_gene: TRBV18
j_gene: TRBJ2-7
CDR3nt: TGTGCCAGCTCGCGATTCCGGGAGAGGGGGTCCTACGAGCAGTACTTC
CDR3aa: CASSRFRERGSYEQYF

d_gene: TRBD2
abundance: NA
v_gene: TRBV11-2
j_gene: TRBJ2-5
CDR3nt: TGTGCCAGCAGCTTAAATCGCATCGGGGGGCAAGAGACCCAGTACTTC
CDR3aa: CASSLNRIGGQETQYF

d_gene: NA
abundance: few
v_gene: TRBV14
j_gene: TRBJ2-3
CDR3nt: TGTGCCAGCAGCCAAGGCTTGCGGCATAACACAGATACGCAGTATTTT
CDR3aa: CASSQGLRHNTDTQYF

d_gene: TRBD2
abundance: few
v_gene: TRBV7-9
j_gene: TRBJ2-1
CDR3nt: TGTGCCAGCGGGACTAGATTCGATGAGCAGTTCTTC
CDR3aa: CASGTRFDEQFF

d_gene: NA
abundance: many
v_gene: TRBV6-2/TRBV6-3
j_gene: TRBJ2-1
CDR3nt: TGTGCCAGCACGAGGGGTTACAATGAGCAGTTCTTC
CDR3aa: CASTRGYNEQFF

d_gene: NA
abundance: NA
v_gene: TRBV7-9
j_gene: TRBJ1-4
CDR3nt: TGTGCCAGCAGCTTAGGACCCACAGGGAATGAAAAACTGTTTTTT
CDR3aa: CASSLGPTGNEKLFF

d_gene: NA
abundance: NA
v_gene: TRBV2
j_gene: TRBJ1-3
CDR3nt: TGTGCCAGCAACGGGGATGGAAACACCATATATTTT
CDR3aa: CASNGDGNTIYF

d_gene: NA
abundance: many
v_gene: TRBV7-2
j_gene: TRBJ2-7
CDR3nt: TGTGCCAGCAGCTTAGAGAGGGTAGGGGGAAACGAGCAGTACTTC
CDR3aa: CASSLERVGGNEQYF

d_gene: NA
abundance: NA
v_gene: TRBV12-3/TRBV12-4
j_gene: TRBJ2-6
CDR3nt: TGTGCCAGCAGACCGGCCAGCCCCTCTGGGGCCAACGTCCTGACTTTC
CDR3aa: CASRPASPSGANVLTF

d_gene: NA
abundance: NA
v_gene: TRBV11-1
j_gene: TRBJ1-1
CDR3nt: TGTGCCAGCAGCTTACCCGCAGCACCACAGGTACTCGGGCGCACTGAAGCTTTCTTT
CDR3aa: CASSLPAAPQVLGRTEAFF

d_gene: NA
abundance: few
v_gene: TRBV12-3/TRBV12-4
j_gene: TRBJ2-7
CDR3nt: TGTGCCAGCAGACAGGCATCTTTTTCCTACGAGCAGTACTTC
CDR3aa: CASRQASFSYEQYF

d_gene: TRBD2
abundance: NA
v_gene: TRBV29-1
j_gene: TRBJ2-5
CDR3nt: TGCAGCGCCCCTCGGTCAGGCGGGGGGACCCAGTACTTC
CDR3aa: CSAPRSGGGTQYF

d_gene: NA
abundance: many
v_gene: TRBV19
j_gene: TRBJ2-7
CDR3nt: TGTGCCAGTAGTATCGCCAGGGACTACGAGCAGTACTTC
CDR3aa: CASSIARDYEQYF

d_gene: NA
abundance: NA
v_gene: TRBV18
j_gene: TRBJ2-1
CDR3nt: TGTGCCAGCTCACCACGAGCCGTAATTAATGAGCAGTTCTTC
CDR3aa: CASSPRAVINEQFF

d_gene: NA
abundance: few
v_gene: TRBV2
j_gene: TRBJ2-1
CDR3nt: TGTGCCAGCAGTGAATTCCTAGCTCTATACAATGAGCAGTTCTTC
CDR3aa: CASSEFLALYNEQFF

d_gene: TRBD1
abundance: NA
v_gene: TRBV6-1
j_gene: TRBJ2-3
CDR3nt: TGTGCCAGCAGAAAAAAGGGGGCGTGGGCCCTCACAGATACGCAGTATTTT
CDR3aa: CASRKKGAWALTDTQYF

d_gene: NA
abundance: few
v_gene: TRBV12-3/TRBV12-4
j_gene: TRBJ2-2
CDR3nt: TGTGCCAGCAGTTTAGGCCAGGGGATCCGGGAGCTGTTTTTT
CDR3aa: CASSLGQGIRELFF

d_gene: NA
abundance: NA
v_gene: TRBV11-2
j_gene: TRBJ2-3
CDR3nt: TGTGCCAGCAGCTTATTCGGAGGATTGGCAGATACGCAGTATTTT
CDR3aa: CASSLFGGLADTQYF

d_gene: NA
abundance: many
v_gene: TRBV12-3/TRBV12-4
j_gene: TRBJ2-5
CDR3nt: TGTGCCAGCACACCTCAGACGGAGACCCAGTACTTC
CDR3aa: CASTPQTETQYF

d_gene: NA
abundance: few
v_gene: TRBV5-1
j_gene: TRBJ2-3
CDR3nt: TGCGCCAGCAGCTCACTGTCAGGGCTAAACACAGATACGCAGTATTTT
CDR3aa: CASSSLSGLNTDTQYF

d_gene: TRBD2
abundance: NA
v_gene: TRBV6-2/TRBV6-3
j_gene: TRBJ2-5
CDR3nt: TGTGCCAGCAGTATCATGACTAGCGGGAGGGCATCGGAAGAGACCCAGTACTTC
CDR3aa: CASSIMTSGRASEETQYF